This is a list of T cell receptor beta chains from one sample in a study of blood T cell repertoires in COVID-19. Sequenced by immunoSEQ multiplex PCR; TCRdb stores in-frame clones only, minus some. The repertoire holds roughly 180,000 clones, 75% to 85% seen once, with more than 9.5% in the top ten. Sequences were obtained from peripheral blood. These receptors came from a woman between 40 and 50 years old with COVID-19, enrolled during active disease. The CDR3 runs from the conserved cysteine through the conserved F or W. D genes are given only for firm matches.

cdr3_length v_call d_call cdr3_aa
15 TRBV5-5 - CASSRIASINTEAFF
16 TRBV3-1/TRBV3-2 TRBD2 CASSPGLVTAKNIQYF
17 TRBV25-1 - CASSDAGQLATNEKLFF
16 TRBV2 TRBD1 CASNPQGARVPGELFF
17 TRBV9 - CASSARGGGGASGELFF
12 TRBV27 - CASSPRGYGYTF
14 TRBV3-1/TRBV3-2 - CASSADSMNTEAFF
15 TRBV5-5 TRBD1 CASSRTGGEGNEQFF
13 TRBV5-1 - CASSLLETGELFF
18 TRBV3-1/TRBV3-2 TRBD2 CASSQGLAGGTSTDTQYF
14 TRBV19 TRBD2 CASRTRGGGETQYF
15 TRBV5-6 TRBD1 CASRPDRGRNTEAFF
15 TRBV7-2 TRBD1 CASSHTGGGQETQYF
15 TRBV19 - CASSISSSGSDTQYF
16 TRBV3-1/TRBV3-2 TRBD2 CASSQELAGPLGEQYF
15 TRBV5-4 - CASSLRGLAGGEQYF
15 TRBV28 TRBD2 CASSPPREVPQGRDF
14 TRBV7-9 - CASSLSPPGEKLFF
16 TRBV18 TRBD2 CASSPISGGPMDTQYF
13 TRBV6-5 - CASSYSIGTEAFF
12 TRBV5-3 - CARCRGVSPLHF
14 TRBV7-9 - CASSWLDGDYGYTF
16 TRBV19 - CASSISSNSLNTEAFF